This TCR beta chain appears in the sequencing data of a study of blood T cell repertoires in COVID-19. Study information: Italy, Spain and the United States were the sources of the convalescent and acute COVID-19 samples. T cells, B-cell-depleted T cells, or PBMCs supplied cDNA or gDNA.

Clones were read by immunoSEQ multiplex PCR, and TCRdb kept only the in-frame ones, dropping some. The sample yields some 97,000 clones, 90% seen once. Trimming at V came to 6 bases and at J to 1 base, leaving 6 bases not matched to a gene. This CDR3 comprises 15 residues. The germline V gene encodes CDR1 SNHLY and CDR2 FYNNEI. The source material was peripheral blood. This receptor was obtained from a man aged 60 to 69 with acute or convalescent COVID-19. The chain joins TRBV2 to TRBJ1-5; the match to TRBD1 covers 7 bases. CDR3 in DNA: TGTGCCAGCAGAATCCAGACAGGGAGCAATCAGCCCCAGCATTTT. The encoded protein is CASRIQTGSNQPQHF.